The rows below give T cell receptor gamma chains drawn from one sample of a study of Vδ1+ human thymocytes. With CATT, TCRdb re-called clones from the multiplex PCR reads. The sample includes about 27,000 gamma-chain clones, around a fifth seen only once; the top ten take less than 2%. The sample taken for sequencing was Vdelta1+ gamma-delta thymocytes from the thymus. The receptors come from a boy under two years old who had congenital heart surgery. Each CDR3 is given with its conserved first and last residue. Each record gives: clone size, J gene, V gene, CDR3 protein, CDR3 DNA. Clone sizes are given selectively: once, few, many, or a class where the clone is expanded.

- | TRGJ1/TRGJ2 | TRGV5 | CATWDRLVKLF | TGTGCCACCTGGGACAGGCTAGTAAAACTCTTT
few | TRGJ1/TRGJ2 | TRGV9 | CALWEPRNYYKKLF | TGTGCCTTGTGGGAACCCCGGAATTATTATAAGAAACTCTTT
- | TRGJ1/TRGJ2 | TRGV4 | CATWDGNGNYYKKLF | TGTGCCACCTGGGATGGTAACGGAAATTATTATAAGAAACTCTTT
- | TRGJ1/TRGJ2 | TRGV4 | CATWDGWEVDYYKKLF | TGTGCCACCTGGGATGGGTGGGAAGTTGATTATTATAAGAAACTCTTT
- | TRGJ1/TRGJ2 | TRGV5 | CATWDRPMFYYKKLF | TGTGCCACCTGGGACAGGCCAATGTTTTATTATAAGAAACTCTTT
few | TRGJ1/TRGJ2 | TRGV2 | CATWDGPSNYYKKLF | TGTGCCACCTGGGACGGCCCTTCGAATTATTATAAGAAACTCTTT
- | TRGJ1/TRGJ2 | TRGV2 | CATWDGPGYYKKLF | TGTGCCACCTGGGACGGGCCTGGATATTATAAGAAACTCTTT
few | TRGJ1/TRGJ2 | TRGV9 | CALWEGPADYKKLF | TGTGCCTTGTGGGAGGGCCCTGCGGATTATAAGAAACTCTTT
- | TRGJ1/TRGJ2 | TRGV2 | CATWDGRYYYKKLF | TGTGCCACCTGGGACGGGAGATATTATTATAAGAAACTCTTT
- | TRGJ1/TRGJ2 | TRGV4 | CATWDSKKLF | TGTGCCACCTGGGATTCGAAGAAACTCTTT
few | TRGJ1/TRGJ2 | TRGV9 | CALWEVPGYYKKLF | TGTGCCTTGTGGGAGGTGCCGGGTTATTATAAGAAACTCTTT
- | TRGJ1/TRGJ2 | TRGV4 | CATWDRPQGYKKLF | TGTGCCACCTGGGACCGCCCCCAGGGCTATAAGAAACTCTTT
few | TRGJP2 | TRGV2 | CATWDGLYSSDWIKTF | TGTGCCACCTGGGACGGACTTTATAGTAGTGATTGGATCAAGACGTTT
few | TRGJ1/TRGJ2 | TRGV8 | CATWDTNCQLF | TGTGCCACCTGGGATACAAATTGTCAACTCTTT
few | TRGJ1/TRGJ2 | TRGV4 | CATWLNKKLF | TGTGCCACCTGGCTAAATAAGAAACTCTTT
few | TRGJP | TRGV9 | CALWEVRGELGKKIKVF | TGTGCCTTGTGGGAGGTGCGGGGAGAGTTGGGCAAAAAAATCAAGGTATTT
- | TRGJP2 | TRGV5 | CATWDRPLSDWIKTF | TGTGCCACCTGGGACAGGCCCCTTAGTGATTGGATCAAGACGTTT
- | TRGJP | TRGV9 | CALWEPVMMGKKIKVF | TGTGCCTTGTGGGAGCCCGTTATGATGGGCAAAAAAATCAAGGTATTT
- | TRGJP1 | TRGV2 | CATWDGPNRPTGWFKIF | TGTGCCACCTGGGACGGGCCGAATCGTCCCACTGGTTGGTTCAAGATATTT
- | TRGJ1/TRGJ2 | TRGV9 | CALWEVWGSGYKKLF | TGTGCCTTGTGGGAGGTGTGGGGAAGTGGTTATAAGAAACTCTTT
- | TRGJP2 | TRGV8 | CATWDSFGSDWIKTF | TGTGCCACCTGGGATAGCTTTGGTAGTGATTGGATCAAGACGTTT
few | TRGJ1/TRGJ2 | TRGV5 | CATWDARGKKLF | TGTGCCACCTGGGACGCCCGTGGGAAGAAACTCTTT
- | TRGJP2 | TRGV2 | CATWTSFSSDWIKTF | TGTGCCACCTGGACCTCCTTTAGTAGTGATTGGATCAAGACGTTT
- | TRGJP2 | TRGV2 | CATWDGPVRSDWIKTF | TGTGCCACCTGGGACGGGCCGGTGAGAAGTGATTGGATCAAGACGTTT
- | TRGJ1/TRGJ2 | TRGV8 | CATWDLCSYYKKLF | TGTGCCACCTGGGATCTTTGTAGTTATTATAAGAAACTCTTT
- | TRGJ1/TRGJ2 | TRGV5 | CATWDRLPGYYKKLF | TGTGCCACCTGGGACAGGCTCCCGGGTTATTATAAGAAACTCTTT
few | TRGJ1/TRGJ2 | TRGV2 | CATSSGGVDKKLF | TGTGCCACCAGTTCGGGGGGAGTTGATAAGAAACTCTTT
few | TRGJP | TRGV9 | CAWRMVQELGKKIKVF | TGTGCCTGGAGGATGGTCCAAGAGTTGGGCAAAAAAATCAAGGTATTT
few | TRGJP2 | TRGV3 | CATWDIGSDWIKTF | TGTGCCACCTGGGATATCGGGAGTGATTGGATCAAGACGTTT
- | TRGJ1/TRGJ2 | TRGV2 | CATWDGNRYYKKLF | TGTGCCACCTGGGACGGGAATAGGTATTATAAGAAACTCTTT
- | TRGJ1/TRGJ2 | TRGV3 | CATWDICPLRSDYKKLF | TGTGCCACCTGGGATATCTGTCCCCTGCGGTCTGATTATAAGAAACTCTTT
few | TRGJ1/TRGJ2 | TRGV9 | CALWEVPLYKKLF | TGTGCCTTGTGGGAGGTGCCCCTTTATAAGAAACTCTTT
- | TRGJ1/TRGJ2 | TRGV9 | CALWEVAGVYYKKLF | TGTGCCTTGTGGGAGGTGGCGGGGGTTTATTATAAGAAACTCTTT
- | TRGJP2 | TRGV4 | CATWDGRGDWIKTF | TGTGCCACCTGGGATGGGCGGGGTGATTGGATCAAGACGTTT
- | TRGJP1 | TRGV3 | CATWDNTGWFKIF | TGTGCCACCTGGGACAACACTGGTTGGTTCAAGATATTT
- | TRGJ1/TRGJ2 | TRGV8 | CATWDRSYYKKLF | TGTGCCACCTGGGATAGAAGTTATTATAAGAAACTCTTT
- | TRGJ1/TRGJ2 | TRGV9 | CALWEVRGYYKKLF | TGTGCCTTGTGGGAGGTGCGAGGATATTATAAGAAACTCTTT
- | TRGJP1 | TRGV9 | CALYKYSTGWFKIF | TGTGCCTTGTACAAATATAGCACTGGTTGGTTCAAGATATTT
few | TRGJ1/TRGJ2 | TRGV5 | CATWVKDKKLF | TGTGCCACCTGGGTTAAGGATAAGAAACTCTTT
- | TRGJ1/TRGJ2 | TRGV9 | CALWEVLGVEKLF | TGTGCCTTGTGGGAGGTGTTGGGCGTGGAGAAACTCTTT
- | TRGJ1/TRGJ2 | TRGV5 | CATWAHYKKLF | TGTGCCACCTGGGCCCATTATAAGAAACTCTTT
few | TRGJ1/TRGJ2 | TRGV4 | CATWDGPAHYYKKLF | TGTGCCACCTGGGATGGTCCTGCCCATTATTATAAGAAACTCTTT
few | TRGJ1/TRGJ2 | TRGV9 | CALWEALYYKKLF | TGTGCCTTGTGGGAGGCCCTCTATTATAAGAAACTCTTT
few | TRGJP2 | TRGV2 | CATWDGLRNDWIKTF | TGTGCCACCTGGGACGGGCTGAGAAACGACTGGATCAAGACGTTT
few | TRGJ1/TRGJ2 | TRGV9 | CALWEGCYKKLF | TGTGCCTTGTGGGAGGGGTGTTATAAGAAACTCTTT
few | TRGJ1/TRGJ2 | TRGV9 | CALWDHYYKKLF | TGTGCCTTGTGGGATCATTATTATAAGAAACTCTTT
medium-sized | TRGJ1/TRGJ2 | TRGV9 | CALWEKDKKLF | TGTGCCTTGTGGGAAAAGGATAAGAAACTCTTT
- | TRGJ1/TRGJ2 | TRGV4 | CATWDGQKKLF | TGTGCCACCTGGGATGGGCAGAAGAAACTCTTT
- | TRGJ1/TRGJ2 | TRGV3 | CATWDRVAYKKLF | TGTGCCACCTGGGACAGGGTTGCTTATAAGAAACTCTTT
once | TRGJ1/TRGJ2 | TRGV8 | CATWDPAGGGYKKLF | TGTGCCACCTGGGATCCCGCCGGAGGAGGCTATAAGAAACTCTTT
few | TRGJ1/TRGJ2 | TRGV9 | CALRVYYKKLF | TGTGCCTTGCGGGTATATTATAAGAAACTCTTT
few | TRGJ1/TRGJ2 | TRGV3 | CATWFWYKKLF | TGTGCCACCTGGTTTTGGTATAAGAAACTCTTT
few | TRGJ1/TRGJ2 | TRGV3 | CATWDRHVHPNYYKKLF | TGTGCCACCTGGGACAGGCACGTACACCCGAATTATTATAAGAAACTCTTT
once | TRGJ1/TRGJ2 | TRGV4 | CATWDVGVYYKKLF | TGTGCCACCTGGGATGTTGGGGTTTATTATAAGAAACTCTTT
few | TRGJ1/TRGJ2 | TRGV8 | CATWDQSYYKKLF | TGTGCCACCTGGGATCAGAGCTATTATAAGAAACTCTTT